Listed below are T cell receptor beta chains from one sample, sequenced in a study of blood T cells in healthy people across ages. TCRdb re-analysed the 5' RACE reads in MiXCR, keeping a single row per CDR3 protein. The sample lists about 1.4 million distinct CDR3 sequences; approximately 63% were seen once. Sequencing used blood. These receptors all come from a man younger than 35 in good health. The CDR3 runs from the conserved cysteine through the conserved F or W. The D gene is left open where the match is weak. Size is omitted from some rows. Given values are once, few, many or a class for expanded clones.

v_gene,abundance,d_gene,j_gene,len,CDR3nt,CDR3aa
TRBV9,NA,NA,TRBJ1-2,14,TGTGCCAGCAGTGCTACGGGGGGGCAGATAGGCTACACCTTC,CASSATGGQIGYTF
TRBV10-3,few,NA,TRBJ2-3,16,TGTGCCATCAGTGACTCGGGGGCCCGAGATGCAGATACGCAGTATTTT,CAISDSGARDADTQYF
TRBV27,NA,NA,TRBJ2-7,16,TGTGCCAGCAGCCCCTCCACAGGGACCCTTCGCTACGAGCAGTACTTC,CASSPSTGTLRYEQYF
TRBV4-1,few,NA,TRBJ1-6,16,TGCGCCAGCAGCCAAGACGGGGGTGGTTATAATTCACCCCTCCACTTT,CASSQDGGGYNSPLHF
TRBV6-1,NA,NA,TRBJ1-2,12,TGTGCCACCCACGGTACAAACTATGGCTACACCTTC,CATHGTNYGYTF
TRBV20-1,NA,NA,TRBJ2-5,15,TGCAGTGCTAGCGGGGGGCCCGATTTCGGCGAGACCCAGTACTTC,CSASGGPDFGETQYF
TRBV4-3,NA,TRBD2,TRBJ2-3,16,TGCGCCAGCAGCCAAGATATAGCGGGGGCCGCAGATACGCAGTATTTT,CASSQDIAGAADTQYF
TRBV2,NA,NA,TRBJ2-7,12,TGTGCCGGAAGAACAGCGACTTACGAGCAGTACTTC,CAGRTATYEQYF
TRBV12-3/TRBV12-4,NA,TRBD1,TRBJ2-5,15,TGTGCCAGCAGCCAGTACCGGACAGGCCAAGAGACCCAGTACTTC,CASSQYRTGQETQYF
TRBV6-5,few,TRBD1,TRBJ1-1,16,TGTGCCAGCAGTTACTCCCGACAGGGGTGGAACACTGAAGCTTTCTTT,CASSYSRQGWNTEAFF
TRBV27,NA,NA,TRBJ2-7,15,TGTGCCAGCAAACCGTGGACGGGTAACTCCTACGAGCAGTACTTC,CASKPWTGNSYEQYF
TRBV12-3/TRBV12-4,NA,TRBD1,TRBJ2-3,18,TGTGCCAGCAGTTCCATTATCCGGGACAGGACAAGCACAGATACGCAGTATTTT,CASSSIIRDRTSTDTQYF
TRBV9,NA,NA,TRBJ2-7,13,TGTACCAGCAGCGTAGCTGCGGGATACGAGCAGTACTTC,CTSSVAAGYEQYF
TRBV4-2,NA,NA,TRBJ1-2,14,TGTGCCAGCAGCCAAGAGGGGGTGGGCTATGGCTACACCTTC,CASSQEGVGYGYTF
TRBV20-1,NA,NA,TRBJ1-4,14,TGCAGTGCTAGAGATTGGGGTGGCAATGAAAAACTGTTTTTT,CSARDWGGNEKLFF
TRBV12-3/TRBV12-4,NA,NA,TRBJ2-7,14,TGTGCCAGCAGCATTGACAGTTCGGCCTACGAGCAGTACTTC,CASSIDSSAYEQYF
TRBV20-1,few,TRBD2,TRBJ2-7,15,TGCAGTGCTAGAGATGAAAGAGCGGGATCCTACGAGCAGTACTTC,CSARDERAGSYEQYF
TRBV20-1,NA,NA,TRBJ2-7,13,TGCAGTGCTAGCGGGGGCCACTCCTACGAGCAGTACTTC,CSASGGHSYEQYF
TRBV28,once,NA,TRBJ1-3,14,TGTGCCAGCAGAGAGGCCAGGGCTGGAAACACCATATATTTT,CASREARAGNTIYF
TRBV7-9,once,NA,TRBJ1-1,16,TGTGCCAGCAGCCTCGCTCTACAGGGAAGCGACACTGAAGCTTTCTTT,CASSLALQGSDTEAFF
TRBV5-1,NA,TRBD2,TRBJ2-2,15,TGCGCCAGCAGCCTGGGAGGGGTTAAGACCGGGGAGCTGTTTTTT,CASSLGGVKTGELFF
TRBV7-2,NA,NA,TRBJ2-7,15,TGTGCCAGCAGCTTAGCAGGATTCCTTTCCTACGAGCAGTACTTC,CASSLAGFLSYEQYF
TRBV27,NA,NA,TRBJ2-7,14,TGTGCCAGCAGTAGTTTACAGACTTTCTACGAGCAGTACTTC,CASSSLQTFYEQYF
TRBV20-1,NA,TRBD1,TRBJ2-5,13,TGCAGTGCTCACTACAGGGGAGCGGAGACCCAGTACTTC,CSAHYRGAETQYF
TRBV29-1,NA,NA,TRBJ1-2,15,TGCAGCGTTGCGTTTTGGAGTGGACAGAGCTATGGCTACACCTTC,CSVAFWSGQSYGYTF
TRBV7-2,few,NA,TRBJ1-5,15,TGTGCCAGCAGCTTAGAGGGGTTTTCGGAGCAGCCCCAGCATTTT,CASSLEGFSEQPQHF
TRBV29-1,few,TRBD2,TRBJ2-1,20,TGCAGCGTTAGTGGTGGGATGGGGGACTACAGCTTGTTCTCCTACAATGAGCAGTTCTTC,CSVSGGMGDYSLFSYNEQFF